This T cell receptor beta chain was sequenced during a study of early T cells in non-severe SARS-CoV-2 infection. As for the study in general: From unsorted whole blood, bulk RNA was sequenced, and the chains remained unpaired. General study results and limits: Database matching using VDJdb favored anti-spike CD8 responses, with private and CD4 specificities left missing.

The protocol attached unique molecular identifiers to individual cDNA molecules. TCRdb called the 5' RACE reads again in MiXCR, with one record for every CDR3 protein. The table has roughly 31,000 distinct CDR3 sequences, 8.5% to 10% seen once; the top ten hold roughly an eighth. A note on this clonotype: As yet, its antigen is unknown.

V lost 1 base to trimming and J lost 2 bases; unmatched junction nucleotides: 2. The CDR3 extends over 15 amino acids. The germline CDR1 and CDR2 sequences are SGHAT and FQDESV (reference sequence). This TCR was recovered from an adult who was a healthcare worker with PCR-confirmed SARS-CoV-2 infection or an uninfected control (not recorded which). The source material was whole blood. The chain couples TRBV11-1 to TRBJ2-7; 10 bases map to TRBD1. CDR3 nucleotides: TGTGCCAGCAGCTTAGTCGGGACAGGGGCCTACGAGCAGTACTTC. Encoded protein: CASSLVGTGAYEQYF.